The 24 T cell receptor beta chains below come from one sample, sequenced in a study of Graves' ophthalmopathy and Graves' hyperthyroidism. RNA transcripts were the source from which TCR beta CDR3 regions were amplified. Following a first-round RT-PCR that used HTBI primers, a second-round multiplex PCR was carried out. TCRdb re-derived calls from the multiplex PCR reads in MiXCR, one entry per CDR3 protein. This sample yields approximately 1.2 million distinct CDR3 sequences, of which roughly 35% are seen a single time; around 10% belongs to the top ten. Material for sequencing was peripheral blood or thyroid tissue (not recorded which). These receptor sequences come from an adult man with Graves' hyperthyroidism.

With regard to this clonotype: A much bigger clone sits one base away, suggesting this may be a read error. The CDR3 reads CASSSRQGHGHTF. CDR3 sequence (DNA): TGTGCCAGCAGCTCTCGACAGGGCCACGGCCACACCTTC. The J gene is TRBJ1-2, the V gene TRBV7-9; TRBD1 matches at 7 bases. In germline, CDR1 is SEHNR, CDR2 FQNEAQ (reference sequence). The CDR3 has 13 amino acids. V gave up 4 bases and J gave up 12 bases; unmatched junction bases: 11.

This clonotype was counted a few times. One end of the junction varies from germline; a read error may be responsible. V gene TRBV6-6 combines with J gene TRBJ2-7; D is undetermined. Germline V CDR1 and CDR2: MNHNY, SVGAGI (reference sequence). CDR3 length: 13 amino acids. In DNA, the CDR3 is TGTGCCATCAGTGTATCAGAAATCTACGAGCAGTACTTC. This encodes CAISVSEIYEQYF.

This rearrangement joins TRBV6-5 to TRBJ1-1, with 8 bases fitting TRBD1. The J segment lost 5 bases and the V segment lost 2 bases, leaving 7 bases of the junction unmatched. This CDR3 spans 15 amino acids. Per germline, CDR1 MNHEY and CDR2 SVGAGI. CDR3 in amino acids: CASSYQGAVRTEAFF. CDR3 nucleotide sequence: TGTGCCAGCAGTTACCAGGGGGCAGTAAGGACTGAAGCTTTCTTT.

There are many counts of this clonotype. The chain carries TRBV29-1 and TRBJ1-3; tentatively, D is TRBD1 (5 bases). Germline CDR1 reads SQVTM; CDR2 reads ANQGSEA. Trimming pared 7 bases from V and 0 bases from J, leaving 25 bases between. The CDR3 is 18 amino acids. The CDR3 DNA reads TGCAGCGCCCCTTGGGGCCCGACGACAGTTCACTCTGGAAACACCATATATTTT. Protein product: CSAPWGPTTVHSGNTIYF.

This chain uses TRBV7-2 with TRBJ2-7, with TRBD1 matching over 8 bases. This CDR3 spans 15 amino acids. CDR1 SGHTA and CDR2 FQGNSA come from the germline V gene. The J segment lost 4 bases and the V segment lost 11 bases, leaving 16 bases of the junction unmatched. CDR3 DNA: TGTGCCTGGAGCCCCGCCTCCGGGACAGGTTACGAGCAGTACTTC. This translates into CAWSPASGTGYEQYF.

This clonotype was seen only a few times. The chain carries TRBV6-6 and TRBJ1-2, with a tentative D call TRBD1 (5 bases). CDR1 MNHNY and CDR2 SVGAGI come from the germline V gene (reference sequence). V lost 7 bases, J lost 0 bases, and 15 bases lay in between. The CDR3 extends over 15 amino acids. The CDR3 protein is CASNSRQITNYGYTF. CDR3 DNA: TGTGCCAGCAACTCAAGACAGATTACTAACTATGGCTACACCTTC.

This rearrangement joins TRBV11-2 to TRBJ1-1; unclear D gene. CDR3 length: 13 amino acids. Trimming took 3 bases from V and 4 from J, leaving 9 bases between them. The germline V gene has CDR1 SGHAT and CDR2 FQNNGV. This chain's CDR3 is CASSLDPTTEAFF. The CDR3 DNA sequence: TGTGCCAGCAGCTTGGACCCAACCACTGAAGCTTTCTTT. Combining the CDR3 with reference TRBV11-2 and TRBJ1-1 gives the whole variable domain EAGVAQSPRYKIIEKRQSVAFWCNPISGHATLYWYQQILGQGPKLLIQFQNNGVVDDSQLPKDRFSAERLKGVDSTLKIQPAKLEDSAVYLCASSLDPTTEAFFGQGTRLTVV.

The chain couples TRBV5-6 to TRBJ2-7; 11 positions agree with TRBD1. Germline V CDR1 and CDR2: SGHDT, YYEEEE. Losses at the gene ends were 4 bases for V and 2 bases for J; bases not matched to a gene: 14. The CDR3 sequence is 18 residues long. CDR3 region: CASSQVGPGQGGAYEQYF. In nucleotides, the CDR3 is TGTGCCAGCAGCCAGGTGGGCCCGGGACAGGGGGGGGCCTACGAGCAGTACTTC.

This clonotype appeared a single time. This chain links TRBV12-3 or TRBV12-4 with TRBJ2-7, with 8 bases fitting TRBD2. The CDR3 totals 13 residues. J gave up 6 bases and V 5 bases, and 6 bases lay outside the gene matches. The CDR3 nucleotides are TGTGCCAGCAGTAGCGGGAGAACTAGCGAGCAGTACTTC. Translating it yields CASSSGRTSEQYF.

CDR3 loop: CASSLVAREGTEAFF. For the CDR3, the DNA is TGTGCCAGCAGCTTGGTTGCACGGGAAGGAACTGAAGCTTTCTTT. This chain links TRBV5-6 with TRBJ1-1; D is unresolved. The germline CDR1 and CDR2 sequences are SGHDT and YYEEEE. Trimming cost V 0 bases and J 5 bases, with 14 bases left between them. The CDR3 consists of 15 residues.

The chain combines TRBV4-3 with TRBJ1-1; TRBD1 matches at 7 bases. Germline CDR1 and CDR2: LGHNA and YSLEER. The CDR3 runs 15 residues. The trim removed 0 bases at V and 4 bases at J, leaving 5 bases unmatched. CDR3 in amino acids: CASSQDDRVFTEAFF. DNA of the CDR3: TGCGCCAGCAGCCAAGATGACAGGGTTTTCACTGAAGCTTTCTTT.

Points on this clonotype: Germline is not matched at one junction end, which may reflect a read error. DNA for the CDR3: TGTGCCAGCAGTTCCTATCAGGCGCGGCCCAATCAGCCCCAGCATTTT. Protein product: CASSSYQARPNQPQHF. J is TRBJ1-5 and V is TRBV10-3; D remains unclear. The germline V gene has CDR1 ENHRY and CDR2 SYGVKD. The length of the CDR3 is 16 residues.

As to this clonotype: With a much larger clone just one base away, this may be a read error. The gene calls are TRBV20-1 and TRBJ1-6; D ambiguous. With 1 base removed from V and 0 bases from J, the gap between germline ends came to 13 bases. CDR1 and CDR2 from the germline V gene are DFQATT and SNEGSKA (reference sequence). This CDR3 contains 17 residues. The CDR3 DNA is TGCAGTGCTAGAGGTTACAGCCCCAGCTCCTATAATTCACCCCTCCACTTT. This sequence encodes CSARGYSPSSYNSPLHF.

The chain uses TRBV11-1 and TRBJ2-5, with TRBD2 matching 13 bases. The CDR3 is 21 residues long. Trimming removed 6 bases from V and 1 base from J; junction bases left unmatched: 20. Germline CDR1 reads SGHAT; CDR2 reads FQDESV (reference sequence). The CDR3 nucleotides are TGTGCCAGCAGAAATCTACCGGGACTAGCGGGAAGAGGGGGCCTCCAAGAGACCCAGTACTTC. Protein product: CASRNLPGLAGRGGLQETQYF.

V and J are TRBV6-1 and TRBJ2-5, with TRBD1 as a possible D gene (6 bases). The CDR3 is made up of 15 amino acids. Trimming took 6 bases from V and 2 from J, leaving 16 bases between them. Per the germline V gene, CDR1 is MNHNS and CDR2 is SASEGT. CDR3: CASRPRQAGQETQYF. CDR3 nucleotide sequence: TGTGCCAGCAGACCGAGACAGGCAGGGCAAGAGACCCAGTACTTC.

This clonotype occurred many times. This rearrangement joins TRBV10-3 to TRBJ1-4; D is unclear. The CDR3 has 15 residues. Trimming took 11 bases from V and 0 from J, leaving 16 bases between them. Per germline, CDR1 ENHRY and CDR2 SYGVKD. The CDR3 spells CASTAGKATNEKLFF. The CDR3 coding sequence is TGTGCCTCGACCGCCGGGAAAGCAACTAATGAAAAACTGTTTTTT.

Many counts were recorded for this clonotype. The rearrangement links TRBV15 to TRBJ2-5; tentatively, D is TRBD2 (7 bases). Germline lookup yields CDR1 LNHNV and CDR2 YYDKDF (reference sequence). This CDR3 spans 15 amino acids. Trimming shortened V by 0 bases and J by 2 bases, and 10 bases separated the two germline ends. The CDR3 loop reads CATSRDGGAQETQYF. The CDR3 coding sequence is TGTGCCACCAGCAGAGATGGGGGGGCTCAAGAGACCCAGTACTTC.

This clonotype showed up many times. In DNA form, the CDR3 reads TGTGCCAGCAGCTTAGTAGTTGCGACAGATGATAATTCACCCCTCCACTTT. The encoded protein is CASSLVVATDDNSPLHF. This chain uses TRBV7-8 with TRBJ1-6; D possibly corresponds to TRBD1 (5 bases). Deletions cut 1 base from V and 5 bases from J, with 15 bases between. The CDR3 consists of 17 residues. Germline lookup yields CDR1 SGHVS and CDR2 FQNEAQ.

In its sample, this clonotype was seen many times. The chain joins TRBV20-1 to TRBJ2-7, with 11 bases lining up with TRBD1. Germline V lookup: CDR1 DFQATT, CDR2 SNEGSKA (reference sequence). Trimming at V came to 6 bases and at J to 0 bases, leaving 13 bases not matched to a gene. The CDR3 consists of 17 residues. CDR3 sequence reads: CSASLNQGTGGSYEQYF. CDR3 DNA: TGCAGTGCCAGCCTTAACCAGGGGACAGGGGGCTCCTACGAGCAGTACTTC.

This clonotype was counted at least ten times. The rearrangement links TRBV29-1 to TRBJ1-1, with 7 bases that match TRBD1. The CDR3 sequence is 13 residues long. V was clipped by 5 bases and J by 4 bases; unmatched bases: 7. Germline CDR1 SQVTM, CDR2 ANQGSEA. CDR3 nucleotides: TGCAGCGTTCAGGGGGTGCGGGGCACTGAAGCTTTCTTT. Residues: CSVQGVRGTEAFF.

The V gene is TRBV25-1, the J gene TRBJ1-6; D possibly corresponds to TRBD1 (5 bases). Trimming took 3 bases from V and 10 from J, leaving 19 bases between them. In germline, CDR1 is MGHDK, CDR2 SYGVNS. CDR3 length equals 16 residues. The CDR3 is CASSDNGGGIYSPLHF. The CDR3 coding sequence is TGTGCCAGCAGTGATAACGGTGGGGGAATTTACTCACCCCTCCACTTT.

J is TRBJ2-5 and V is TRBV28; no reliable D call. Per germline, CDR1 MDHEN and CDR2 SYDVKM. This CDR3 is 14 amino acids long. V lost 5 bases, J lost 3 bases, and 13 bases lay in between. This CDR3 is CASSAQPAEETQYF. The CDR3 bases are TGTGCCAGCAGTGCTCAGCCAGCTGAAGAGACCCAGTACTTC.

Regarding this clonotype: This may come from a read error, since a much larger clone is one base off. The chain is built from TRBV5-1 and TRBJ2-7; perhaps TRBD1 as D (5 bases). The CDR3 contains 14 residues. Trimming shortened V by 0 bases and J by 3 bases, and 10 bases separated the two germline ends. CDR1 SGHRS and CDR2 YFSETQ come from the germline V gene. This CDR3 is CASSLEQDRYEQYF. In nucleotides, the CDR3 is TGCGCCAGCAGCTTGGAACAGGACCGCTACGAGCAGTACTTC.

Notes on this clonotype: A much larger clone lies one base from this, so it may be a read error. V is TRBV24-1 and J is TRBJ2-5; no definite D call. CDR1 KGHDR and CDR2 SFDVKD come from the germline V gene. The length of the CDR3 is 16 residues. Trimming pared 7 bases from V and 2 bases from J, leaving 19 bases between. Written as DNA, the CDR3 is TGTGCCACCAGAGCACCCGAGTGGACGCGGCAAGAGACCCAGTACTTC. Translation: CATRAPEWTRQETQYF.